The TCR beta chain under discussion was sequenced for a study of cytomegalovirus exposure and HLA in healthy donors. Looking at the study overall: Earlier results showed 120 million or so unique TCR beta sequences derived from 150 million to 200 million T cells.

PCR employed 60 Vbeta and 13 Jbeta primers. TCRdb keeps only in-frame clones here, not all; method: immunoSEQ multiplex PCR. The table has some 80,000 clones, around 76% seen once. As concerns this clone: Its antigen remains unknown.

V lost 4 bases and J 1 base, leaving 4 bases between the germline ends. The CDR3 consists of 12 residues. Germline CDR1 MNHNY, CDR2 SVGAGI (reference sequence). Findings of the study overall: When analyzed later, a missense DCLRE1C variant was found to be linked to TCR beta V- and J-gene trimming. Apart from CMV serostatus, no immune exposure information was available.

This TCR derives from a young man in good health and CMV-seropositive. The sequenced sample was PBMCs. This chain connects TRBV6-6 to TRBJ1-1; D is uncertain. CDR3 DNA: TGTGCCAGCAGTTTTAAGAACACTGAAGCTTTCTTT. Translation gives CASSFKNTEAFF.